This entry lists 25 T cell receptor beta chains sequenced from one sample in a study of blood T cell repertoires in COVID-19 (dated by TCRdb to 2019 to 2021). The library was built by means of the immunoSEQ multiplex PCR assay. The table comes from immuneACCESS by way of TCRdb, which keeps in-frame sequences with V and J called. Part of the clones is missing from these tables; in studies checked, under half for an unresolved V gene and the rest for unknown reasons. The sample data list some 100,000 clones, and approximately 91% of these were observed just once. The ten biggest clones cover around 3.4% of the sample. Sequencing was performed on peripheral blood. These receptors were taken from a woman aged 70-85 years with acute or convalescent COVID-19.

The CDR3 DNA is TGTGCCAGCAGCTTCAGACAGGGGGCTGGGTATGGCTACACCTTC. Translating gives CASSFRQGAGYGYTF. The rearrangement joins TRBV5-8 to TRBJ1-2; 10 nucleotides line up with TRBD1. V trimming: 2 bases; J trimming: 5 bases; junction bases outside the gene matches: 6. Germline assignment: CDR1 SGHTS and CDR2 YDEGEE. The CDR3 runs to 15 residues.

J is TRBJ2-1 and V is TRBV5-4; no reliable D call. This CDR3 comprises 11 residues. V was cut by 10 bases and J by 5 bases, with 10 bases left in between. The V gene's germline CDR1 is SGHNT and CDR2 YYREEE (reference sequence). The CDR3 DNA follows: TGTGCCGGAACTATACACAATGAGCAGTTCTTC. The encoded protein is CAGTIHNEQFF.

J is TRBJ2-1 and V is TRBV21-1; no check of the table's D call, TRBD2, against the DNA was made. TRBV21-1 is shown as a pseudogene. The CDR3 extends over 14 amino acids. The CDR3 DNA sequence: TGTGCCAACAAAGCGGCAGTCCTTCTGACTGAGCAGTTCTTC. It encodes CANKAAVLLTEQFF.

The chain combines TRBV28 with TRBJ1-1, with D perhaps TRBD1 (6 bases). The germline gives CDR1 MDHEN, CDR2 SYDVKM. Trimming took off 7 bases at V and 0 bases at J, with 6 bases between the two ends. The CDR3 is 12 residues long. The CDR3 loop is CASTGVNTEAFF. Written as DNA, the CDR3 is TGTGCCAGCACAGGGGTGAACACTGAAGCTTTCTTT.

CDR3 DNA: TGTGCCAGCAGCTTTCTAGCGGGTGGCTACACCTTC. It specifies CASSFLAGGYTF. The chain links TRBV5-5 to TRBJ1-2, with D unclear. Germline loops: CDR1 SGHKS, CDR2 YYEKEE (reference sequence). Trimming left V 2 bases short and J 7 bases short, with 9 bases between. The CDR3 covers 12 residues.

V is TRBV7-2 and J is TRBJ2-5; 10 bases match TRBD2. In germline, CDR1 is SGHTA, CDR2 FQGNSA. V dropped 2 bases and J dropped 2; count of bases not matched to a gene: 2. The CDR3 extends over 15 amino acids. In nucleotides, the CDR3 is TGTGCCAGCAGCTTACAACTAGCGGGGCAAGAGACCCAGTACTTC. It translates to CASSLQLAGQETQYF.

This chain's CDR3 is CASSLNRGLAGHRGETQYF. CDR3 in DNA: TGTGCCAGCAGTCTTAACCGAGGACTAGCAGGACACCGAGGGGAGACCCAGTACTTC. The chain combines TRBV6-6 with TRBJ2-5; 8 positions agree with TRBD2. Per germline, CDR1 MNHNY and CDR2 SVGAGI (reference sequence). Germline trimming cut 5 bases from V and 5 bases from J; bases unmatched to any gene: 22. CDR3 length: 19 residues.

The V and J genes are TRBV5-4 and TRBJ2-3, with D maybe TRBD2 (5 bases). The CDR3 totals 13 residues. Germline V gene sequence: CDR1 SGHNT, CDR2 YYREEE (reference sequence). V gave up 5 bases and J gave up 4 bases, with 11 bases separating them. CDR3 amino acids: CASRFRDADTQYF. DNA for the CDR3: TGTGCCAGCAGATTTCGGGATGCAGATACGCAGTATTTT.

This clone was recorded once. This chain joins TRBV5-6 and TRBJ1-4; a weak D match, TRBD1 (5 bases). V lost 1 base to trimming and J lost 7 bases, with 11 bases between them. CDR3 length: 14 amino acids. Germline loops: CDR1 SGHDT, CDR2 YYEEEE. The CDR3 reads CASSLSGYGEKLFF. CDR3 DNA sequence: TGTGCCAGCAGCTTGTCAGGGTATGGTGAAAAACTGTTTTTT.

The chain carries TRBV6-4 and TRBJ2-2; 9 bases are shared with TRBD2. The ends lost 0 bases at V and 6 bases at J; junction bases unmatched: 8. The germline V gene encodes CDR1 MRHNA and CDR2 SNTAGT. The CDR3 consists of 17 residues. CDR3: CASSDSMGLAGSGELFF. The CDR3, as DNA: TGTGCCAGCAGTGACTCGATGGGGCTAGCGGGATCCGGGGAGCTGTTTTTT.

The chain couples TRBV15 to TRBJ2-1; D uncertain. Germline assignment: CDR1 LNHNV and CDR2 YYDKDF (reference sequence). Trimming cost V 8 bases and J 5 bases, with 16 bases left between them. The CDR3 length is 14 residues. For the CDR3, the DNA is TGTGCCACCCCGCAGTTGCCAAGTAACAATGAGCAGTTCTTC. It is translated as CATPQLPSNNEQFF.

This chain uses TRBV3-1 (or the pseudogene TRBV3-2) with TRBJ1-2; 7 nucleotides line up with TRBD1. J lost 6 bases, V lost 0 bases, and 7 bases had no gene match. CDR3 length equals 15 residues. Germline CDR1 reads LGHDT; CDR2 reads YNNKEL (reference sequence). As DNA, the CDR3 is TGTGCCAGCAGCCAAGACTACAGGGGAAGGGATGGCTACACCTTC. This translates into CASSQDYRGRDGYTF.

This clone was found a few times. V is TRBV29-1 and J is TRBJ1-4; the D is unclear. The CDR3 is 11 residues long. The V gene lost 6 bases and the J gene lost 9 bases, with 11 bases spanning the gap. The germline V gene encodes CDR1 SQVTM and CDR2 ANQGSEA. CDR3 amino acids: CSVERVQKLFF. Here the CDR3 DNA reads TGCAGCGTGGAGAGGGTTCAAAAACTGTTTTTT. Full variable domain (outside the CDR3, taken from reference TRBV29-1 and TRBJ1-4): SAVISQKPSRDICQRGTSLTIQCQVDSQVTMMFWYRQQPGQSLTLIATANQGSEATYESGFVIDKFPISRPNLTFSTLTVSNMSPEDSSIYLCSVERVQKLFFGSGTQLSVL.

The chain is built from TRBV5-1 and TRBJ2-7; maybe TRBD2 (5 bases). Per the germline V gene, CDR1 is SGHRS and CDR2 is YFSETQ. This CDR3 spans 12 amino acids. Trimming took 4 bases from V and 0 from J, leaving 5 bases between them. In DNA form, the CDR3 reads TGCGCCAGCAGCCGGGACTCCTACGAGCAGTACTTC. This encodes CASSRDSYEQYF.

CDR3 residues: CASRPLMGRGETQYF. The CDR3 DNA reads as TGTGCCAGCAGGCCCCTAATGGGAAGGGGGGAGACCCAGTACTTC. This chain uses TRBV28 with TRBJ2-5, with D perhaps matching TRBD1 (6 bases). V lost 6 bases and J 5 bases, leaving 19 bases between the germline ends. The CDR3 extends over 15 amino acids. CDR1 and CDR2 from the germline V gene are MDHEN and SYDVKM.

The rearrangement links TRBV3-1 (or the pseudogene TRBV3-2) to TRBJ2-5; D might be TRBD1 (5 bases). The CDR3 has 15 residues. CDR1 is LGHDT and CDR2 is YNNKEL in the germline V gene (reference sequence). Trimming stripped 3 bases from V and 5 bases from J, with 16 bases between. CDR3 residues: CASSHKPRQSETQYF. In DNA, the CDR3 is TGTGCCAGCAGCCATAAACCTAGACAGTCGGAGACCCAGTACTTC.

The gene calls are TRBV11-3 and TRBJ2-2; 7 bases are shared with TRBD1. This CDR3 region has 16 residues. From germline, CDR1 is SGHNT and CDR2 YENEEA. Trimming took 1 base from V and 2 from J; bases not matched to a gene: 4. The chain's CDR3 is CASSLAGTENTGELFF. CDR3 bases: TGTGCCAGCAGCTTAGCTGGGACAGAAAACACCGGGGAGCTGTTTTTT.

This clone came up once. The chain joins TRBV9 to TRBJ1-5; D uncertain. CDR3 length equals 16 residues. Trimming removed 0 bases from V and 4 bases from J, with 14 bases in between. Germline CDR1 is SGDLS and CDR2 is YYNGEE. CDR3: CASSVDDGSRNQPQHF. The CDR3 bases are TGTGCCAGCAGCGTAGATGATGGGAGTAGAAATCAGCCCCAGCATTTT.

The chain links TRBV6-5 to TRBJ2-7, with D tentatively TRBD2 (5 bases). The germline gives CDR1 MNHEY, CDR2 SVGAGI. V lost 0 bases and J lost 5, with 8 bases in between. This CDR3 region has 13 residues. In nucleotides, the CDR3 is TGTGCCAGCAGTTACTCGAGGGCCCACGAGCAGTACTTC. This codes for CASSYSRAHEQYF.

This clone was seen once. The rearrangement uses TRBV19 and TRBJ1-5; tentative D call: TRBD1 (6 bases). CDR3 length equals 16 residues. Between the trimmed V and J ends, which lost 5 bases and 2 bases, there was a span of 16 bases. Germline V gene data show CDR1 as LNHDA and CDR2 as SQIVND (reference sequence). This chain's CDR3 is CASSPRWGQRNQPQHF. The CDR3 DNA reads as TGTGCCAGTAGTCCCCGGTGGGGGCAGCGCAATCAGCCCCAGCATTTT.

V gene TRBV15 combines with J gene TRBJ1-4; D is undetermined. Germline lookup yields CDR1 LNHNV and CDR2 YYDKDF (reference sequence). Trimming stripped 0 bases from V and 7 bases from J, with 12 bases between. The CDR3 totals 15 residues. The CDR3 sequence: CATSRDGQAFEKLFF. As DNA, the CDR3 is TGTGCCACCAGCAGAGATGGGCAGGCTTTTGAAAAACTGTTTTTT. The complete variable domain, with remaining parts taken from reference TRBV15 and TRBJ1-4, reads DAMVIQNPRYQVTQFGKPVTLSCSQTLNHNVMYWYQQKSSQAPKLLFHYYDKDFNNEADTPDNFQSRRPNTSFCFLDIRSPGLGDTAMYLCATSRDGQAFEKLFFGSGTQLSVL.

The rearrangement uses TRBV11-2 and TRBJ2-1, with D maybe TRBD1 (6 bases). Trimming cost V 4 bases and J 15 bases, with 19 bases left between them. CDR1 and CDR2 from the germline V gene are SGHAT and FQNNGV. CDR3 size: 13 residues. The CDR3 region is CASSSHTGTRGFF. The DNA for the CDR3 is TGTGCCAGCAGCTCCCACACCGGGACCAGGGGGTTCTTC.

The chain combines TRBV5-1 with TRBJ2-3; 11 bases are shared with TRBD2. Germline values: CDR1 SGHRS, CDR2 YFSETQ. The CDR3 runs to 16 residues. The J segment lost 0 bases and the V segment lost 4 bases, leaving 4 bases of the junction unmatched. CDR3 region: CASSLRTSGSTDTQYF. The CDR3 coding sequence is TGCGCCAGCAGCCTTAGGACTAGCGGGAGCACAGATACGCAGTATTTT.

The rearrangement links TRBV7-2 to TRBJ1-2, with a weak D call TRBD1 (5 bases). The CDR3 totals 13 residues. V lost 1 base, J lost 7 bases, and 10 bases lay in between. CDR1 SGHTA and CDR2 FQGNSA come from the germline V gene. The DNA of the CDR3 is TGTGCCAGCAGCTTAGAGCGGGGGGTTGGCTACACCTTC. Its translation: CASSLERGVGYTF.

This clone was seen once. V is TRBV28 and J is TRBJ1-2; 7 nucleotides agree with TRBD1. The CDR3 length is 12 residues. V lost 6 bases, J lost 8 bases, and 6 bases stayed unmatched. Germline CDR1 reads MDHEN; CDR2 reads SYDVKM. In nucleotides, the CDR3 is TGTGCCAGCAGGCCCCAGGGGGGCGGCTACACCTTC. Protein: CASRPQGGGYTF.